The next 21 T cell receptor beta chains were all read from a single sample in a study of identical twins. TCRdb reprocessed the 5' RACE reads with MiXCR, giving one entry per CDR3 protein. The data show about 1.7 million distinct CDR3 sequences, with roughly a third seen just once and under 0.35% held by the top ten. The specimen sequenced was cord blood. All receptors come from a newborn girl in good health.

The V gene is TRBV10-3, the J gene TRBJ2-1, with D hard to call. The CDR3 runs 15 residues. Germline CDR1 reads ENHRY; CDR2 reads SYGVKD. Between the trimmed V and J ends, which lost 2 bases and 5 bases, there was a span of 13 bases. CDR3 nucleotides: TGTGCCATCAGTGAGCGGCTATCAGGTGACAATGAGCAGTTCTTC. Its translation is CAISERLSGDNEQFF.

The V call is TRBV20-1, the J call TRBJ1-6; TRBD1 agrees at 7 bases. V dropped 3 bases and J dropped 3; count of bases not matched to a gene: 2. The length of the CDR3 is 14 residues. The germline CDR1 and CDR2 sequences are DFQATT and SNEGSKA (reference sequence). CDR3 protein: CSARGTDYNSPLHF. The CDR3, as DNA: TGCAGTGCTAGGGGGACAGACTATAATTCACCCCTCCACTTT.

Written as DNA, the CDR3 is TGCAGTGCTAGAGGGTCCGCGGGGTTAGGTGAGCAGTTCTTC. Protein: CSARGSAGLGEQFF. The chain uses TRBV20-1 and TRBJ2-1; a possible D gene is TRBD2 (6 bases). Germline V gene sequence: CDR1 DFQATT, CDR2 SNEGSKA (reference sequence). The V end was cut by 1 base, the J end by 9 bases, with 16 bases between. The CDR3 totals 14 residues.

This clonotype was recorded only once. V gene TRBV3-1 combines with J gene TRBJ1-1; no firm D call. Germline V gene sequence: CDR1 LGHDT, CDR2 YNNKEL (reference sequence). The V gene lost 1 base and the J gene lost 4 bases, with 10 bases spanning the gap. The CDR3 extends over 14 amino acids. The CDR3 bases are TGTGCCAGCAGCCAAGGATGGCAGAGCACTGAAGCTTTCTTT. As protein: CASSQGWQSTEAFF.

This clonotype was found a few times. The rearrangement links TRBV4-2 to TRBJ1-2, with a tentative D call TRBD1 (5 bases). The CDR3 has 13 amino acids. Between the trimmed V and J ends, which lost 5 bases and 8 bases, there was a span of 15 bases. CDR1 LGHNA and CDR2 YNFKEQ come from the germline V gene. The CDR3 is CASSARVGSGYTF. CDR3 bases: TGTGCCAGCAGCGCCAGGGTAGGGAGCGGCTACACCTTC.

The rearrangement joins TRBV18 to TRBJ2-1, with 12 bases fitting TRBD2. The CDR3 has 19 amino acids. Per the germline V gene, CDR1 is KGHSH and CDR2 is LQKENI. Trimming at V came to 0 bases and at J to 10 bases, leaving 16 bases not matched to a gene. The CDR3 DNA follows: TGTGCCAGCTCACCACCGCCGGGACTAGCGGGCCGCATGAACTACGAGCAGTTCTTC. This encodes CASSPPPGLAGRMNYEQFF.

V usage is TRBV6-6 and J usage is TRBJ2-3; D unresolved. Trimming cost V 7 bases and J 4 bases, with 12 bases left between them. CDR3 size: 13 residues. Germline-derived CDR1 and CDR2 are MNHNY and SVGAGI (reference sequence). The chain's CDR3 is CASTLKGPDTQYF. In DNA, the CDR3 is TGTGCCAGCACCCTAAAAGGTCCAGATACGCAGTATTTT.

This clonotype has at least ten counts. V and J are TRBV29-1 and TRBJ1-2; possible D gene TRBD1, 5 bases. CDR3 length: 14 amino acids. The V and J ends lost 4 bases and 0 bases respectively, with 12 bases between them. CDR1 is SQVTM and CDR2 is ANQGSEA in the germline V gene. The CDR3 here is CSVVGDLTNYGYTF. The CDR3 bases are TGCAGCGTTGTCGGGGACCTAACTAACTATGGCTACACCTTC.

This clonotype was counted between two and nine times. The chain joins TRBV12-3 or TRBV12-4 to TRBJ1-2; D gene ambiguous. V was shortened by 4 bases and J by 6 bases, with 9 bases between the two germline ends. This CDR3 comprises 12 residues. In DNA form, the CDR3 reads TGTGCCAGCAGTTCTGCACGTGATGGCTACACCTTC. It is translated as CASSSARDGYTF.

This clonotype was detected only a few times. The chain has TRBV7-9 and TRBJ2-1; D possibly matches TRBD1 or TRBD2 (5 bases each). V lost 3 bases and J 5 bases, leaving 14 bases between the germline ends. CDR3 length: 15 residues. Germline CDR1 SEHNR, CDR2 FQNEAQ (reference sequence). CDR3 sequence reads: CASSLAGTFNNEQFF. The CDR3 region has the DNA TGTGCCAGCAGCTTGGCCGGGACCTTCAACAATGAGCAGTTCTTC. The full variable domain, with the rest looked up from reference TRBV7-9 and TRBJ2-1, is DTGVSQNPRHKITKRGQNVTFRCDPISEHNRLYWYRQTLGQGPEFLTYFQNEAQLEKSRLLSDRFSAERPKGSFSTLEIQRTEQGDSAMYLCASSLAGTFNNEQFFGPGTRLTVL.

This clonotype was detected a few times. The V gene is TRBV24-1, the J gene TRBJ2-1; TRBD1 matches at 10 bases. Germline V lookup: CDR1 KGHDR, CDR2 SFDVKD. Trimming removed 2 bases from V and 2 bases from J; junction bases left unmatched: 5. This CDR3 spans 17 amino acids. CDR3 sequence reads: CATSDYPGQGAYNEQFF. DNA of the CDR3: TGTGCCACCAGTGATTACCCCGGACAGGGGGCCTACAATGAGCAGTTCTTC.

The chain joins TRBV5-1 to TRBJ2-1; TRBD1 matches 10 bases. With V trimmed by 4 bases and J by 3 bases, 4 bases remained unmatched. Per the germline V gene, CDR1 is SGHRS and CDR2 is YFSETQ. The CDR3 consists of 15 residues. The CDR3, as DNA: TGCGCCAGCAGCGCCGGGACAGGGGACTACAATGAGCAGTTCTTC. Its translation: CASSAGTGDYNEQFF.

The V gene is TRBV7-9, the J gene TRBJ2-1, with TRBD1 matching 7 bases. Trimming took 4 bases from V and 0 from J; bases not matched to a gene: 9. The CDR3 consists of 17 residues. Per the germline V gene, CDR1 is SEHNR and CDR2 is FQNEAQ (reference sequence). The CDR3 DNA is TGTGCCAGCAGCTCCTCCGGGACAGTGAACTCCTACAATGAGCAGTTCTTC. As protein: CASSSSGTVNSYNEQFF.

This clonotype turned up a few times. CDR3 sequence: CASSHGLAPTYEQYF. CDR3 DNA sequence: TGTGCCAGCAGCCATGGACTAGCTCCCACGTACGAGCAGTACTTC. This rearrangement joins TRBV4-2 to TRBJ2-5, with 8 positions matching TRBD2. The DNA end is a closer match to TRBJ2-7, so the J assignment may be wrong. The CDR3 length is 15 residues. CDR1 is LGHNA, CDR2 YNFKEQ, per germline.

In this sample, this clonotype turned up a few times. This CDR3 is CASSLGRGLAGAVNEQFF. CDR3 DNA sequence: TGCGCCAGCAGCTTGGGGCGGGGACTAGCGGGAGCTGTAAATGAGCAGTTCTTC. This rearrangement joins TRBV5-1 to TRBJ2-1, with 14 bases lining up with TRBD2. After removal of 0 bases from V and 7 bases from J, the junction contained 9 bases not matched to a gene. The CDR3 has 18 residues. The germline V gene encodes CDR1 SGHRS and CDR2 YFSETQ.

J is TRBJ1-4 and V is TRBV27, with D maybe TRBD1 (5 bases). The CDR3 is 15 amino acids. Trimming removed 5 bases at V and 8 bases at J, with 18 bases between. Per germline, CDR1 MNHEY and CDR2 SMNVEV (reference sequence). CDR3 loop: CASSPLKPRDEKLFF. CDR3 coding DNA: TGTGCCAGCAGTCCTTTAAAACCCCGGGACGAAAAACTGTTTTTT.

The chain is built from TRBV12-3 or TRBV12-4 and TRBJ2-2; 11 bases align to TRBD1. V was pared by 7 bases and J by 5 bases, with 6 bases of the junction left unmatched. This CDR3 region has 15 residues. CDR3 sequence (DNA): TGTGCCAGCACCCGGACAGGGGGCGGGACCGGGGAGCTGTTTTTT. Protein sequence: CASTRTGGGTGELFF.

In DNA, the CDR3 is TGTGCCAGCAGTGATATGGCAGTCCAAGAGACCCAGTACTTC. This sequence encodes CASSDMAVQETQYF. The chain couples TRBV2 to TRBJ2-5; D uncertain. Germline V lookup: CDR1 SNHLY, CDR2 FYNNEI. Trimming took 3 bases from V and 1 from J, leaving 9 bases between them. CDR3 size: 14 residues.

This rearrangement joins TRBV15 to TRBJ1-2; tentatively, D is TRBD1 (5 bases). The CDR3 is 15 amino acids. V lost 1 base to trimming and J lost 4 bases, with 13 bases between them. Germline V gene sequence: CDR1 LNHNV, CDR2 YYDKDF (reference sequence). The CDR3 is CATSRGGVDIYGYTF. The CDR3 nucleotides read TGTGCCACCAGCAGAGGAGGGGTGGACATCTATGGCTACACCTTC.

This clonotype was counted a few times. The V call is TRBV2, the J call TRBJ1-6; the match to TRBD1 covers 9 bases. The length of the CDR3 is 15 residues. J gave up 8 bases and V 6 bases, and 8 bases lay outside the gene matches. The germline CDR1 and CDR2 sequences are SNHLY and FYNNEI. The CDR3 region is CASRARDRAYSPLHF. Here the CDR3 DNA reads TGTGCCAGCAGGGCCCGGGACAGGGCTTATTCACCCCTCCACTTT. Full variable domain (missing parts from reference TRBV2 and TRBJ1-6): EPEVTQTPSHQVTQMGQEVILRCVPISNHLYFYWYRQILGQKVEFLVSFYNNEISEKSEIFDDQFSVERPDGSNFTLKIRSTKLEDSAMYFCASRARDRAYSPLHFGNGTRLTVT.

This clonotype appeared many times. The J gene is TRBJ2-3, the V gene TRBV10-3, with 13 bases lining up with TRBD2. The CDR3 sequence is 13 residues long. Trimming took 6 bases from V and 7 from J; bases not matched to a gene: 1. Germline V CDR1 and CDR2: ENHRY, SYGVKD. CDR3 region: CAIRTSGGYTQYF. The CDR3 region has the DNA TGTGCCATCAGGACTAGCGGGGGGTATACGCAGTATTTT.